This T cell receptor beta chain was obtained from a study of PD-1 blockade in classical Hodgkin lymphoma. TCRdb's copy holds only in-frame clones and misses some; the assay was immunoSEQ multiplex PCR. The sample lists around 150,000 clones; about four fifths were seen once. This clone is a singleton in its sample. The CDR3 is 14 amino acids. The trim removed 11 bases at V and 2 bases at J, leaving 8 bases unmatched. CDR1 is SNHLY, CDR2 FYNNEI, per germline. Every patient was affected by relapse after autologous stem cell transplantation, while exposure to brentuximab vedotin was not uniform. This TCR came from a human donor with classical Hodgkin lymphoma. This chain uses TRBV2 with TRBJ2-3, with TRBD2 matching 9 bases. Sequencing used peripheral blood mononuclear cells (PBMCs), obtained before the second cycle of nivolumab. CDR3 DNA: TGTGCCTTTAGGCGGGGGGGCACCACAGATACGCAGTATTTT. Translation gives CAFRRGGTTDTQYF.